The 25 T cell receptor beta chains below come from one sample, sequenced in a study of blood T cell repertoires in COVID-19. TCRdb's copy holds only in-frame clones and misses some; the assay was immunoSEQ multiplex PCR. Of 130,000 to 150,000 clones listed, approximately 89% are singletons. Sample: peripheral blood. These receptors originate from a woman aged 50 to 65 with acute or convalescent COVID-19.

The chain joins TRBV27 to TRBJ2-1, with TRBD2 matching over 8 bases. The ends lost 5 bases at V and 5 bases at J; junction bases unmatched: 5. CDR1 MNHEY and CDR2 SMNVEV come from the germline V gene (reference sequence). This CDR3 is built from 14 residues. The DNA for the CDR3 is TGTGCCAGCAGTCCGGGGGGGCCCGACAATGAGCAGTTCTTC. Its translation is CASSPGGPDNEQFF.

This clone was counted a single time. The genes are TRBV7-3 and TRBJ2-6; tentatively, D is TRBD1 (6 bases). This CDR3 comprises 16 residues. Germline CDR1 is SGHTA and CDR2 is FQGTGA. V was clipped by 5 bases and J by 1 base, with 12 bases between them. In DNA, the CDR3 is TGTGCCAGCAGCGGTGCCGGGACATCTGGGGCCAACGTCCTGACTTTC. It codes for CASSGAGTSGANVLTF.

This chain links TRBV18 with TRBJ2-5; TRBD2 matches 11 bases. With V trimmed by 4 bases and J by 5 bases, 9 bases remained unmatched. CDR3 size: 16 residues. Germline lookup yields CDR1 KGHSH and CDR2 LQKENI. This chain's CDR3 is CASSQRLSSGGETQYF. Written as DNA, the CDR3 is TGTGCCAGCTCACAGAGACTGTCTAGCGGGGGGGAGACCCAGTACTTC.

This chain connects TRBV19 to TRBJ1-1, with D possibly matching TRBD1 (5 bases). Germline values: CDR1 LNHDA, CDR2 SQIVND (reference sequence). V gave up 5 bases and J gave up 8 bases, with 15 bases separating them. The CDR3 is 13 residues long. The CDR3 sequence: CASSGGSQREAFF. CDR3 sequence (DNA): TGTGCCAGTAGTGGGGGGTCCCAACGGGAAGCTTTCTTT.

The sample holds a few counts of this clone. The sample carries other DNA sequences with the same CDR3. The chain combines TRBV11-2 with TRBJ1-1; D not resolved. The CDR3 is 14 residues long. The V gene lost 1 base and the J gene lost 1 base, with 7 bases spanning the gap. The germline V gene encodes CDR1 SGHAT and CDR2 FQNNGV. Here the CDR3 reads CASSLGAGNTEAFF. CDR3 sequence (DNA): TGTGCCAGCAGCTTAGGGGCAGGGAACACTGAAGCTTTCTTT.

The chain has TRBV19 and TRBJ1-1, with D perhaps matching TRBD1 (5 bases). The CDR3 covers 14 residues. V was shortened by 3 bases and J by 1 base, with 9 bases between the two germline ends. Germline values: CDR1 LNHDA, CDR2 SQIVND (reference sequence). The CDR3 DNA reads TGTGCCAGTAGTATGGGACTTTCGAACACTGAAGCTTTCTTT. Amino acid sequence: CASSMGLSNTEAFF.

This rearrangement joins TRBV30 to TRBJ2-7; 7 nucleotides agree with TRBD2. The CDR3 runs to 14 residues. The germline V gene encodes CDR1 GTSNPN and CDR2 SVGIG (reference sequence). V shed 2 bases and J 7 bases; nucleotides not matched to a gene: 11. The CDR3 is CAWSSAAGVWEQYF. The CDR3 nucleotides are TGTGCCTGGAGTTCAGCGGCGGGGGTCTGGGAGCAGTACTTC.

The chain recombines TRBV6-5 with TRBJ2-1; D might be TRBD1 (5 bases). This CDR3 has 14 residues. Germline V gene data show CDR1 as MNHEY and CDR2 as SVGAGI. With 5 bases removed from V and 6 bases from J, the gap between germline ends came to 14 bases. The DNA of the CDR3 is TGTGCCAGCAGTAAGACTTTCAGGGTCAATGAGCAGTTCTTC. Translated, it gives CASSKTFRVNEQFF.

On this clone itself: One end of the junction does not line up with germline, which may come from a read error. V usage is TRBV7-7 and J usage is TRBJ2-7; 11 bases align to TRBD2. This CDR3 region has 14 residues. The V gene's germline CDR1 is SSHAT and CDR2 FNYEAQ (reference sequence). The CDR3: CASSLSTSGSEQYF. As DNA, the CDR3 is TGTGCTAGCAGCTTGTCTACTAGCGGGAGCGAGCAGTACTTC.

V gene TRBV7-9 combines with J gene TRBJ2-3; possible D gene TRBD1, 5 bases. The CDR3 is 14 residues long. Germline V gene sequence: CDR1 SEHNR, CDR2 FQNEAQ (reference sequence). V was pared by 8 bases and J by 2 bases, with 14 bases between. CDR3 region: CASLGRAHTDTQYF. The CDR3 DNA reads as TGTGCCAGCCTCGGCAGGGCCCACACAGATACGCAGTATTTT.

The chain employs TRBV4-2 and TRBJ2-2, with D possibly matching TRBD2 (5 bases). V gave up 0 bases and J gave up 4 bases, with 15 bases separating them. CDR1 LGHNA and CDR2 YNFKEQ come from the germline V gene. CDR3 length: 17 amino acids. CDR3: CASSQDRADWGTGELFF. In DNA, the CDR3 is TGTGCCAGCAGCCAAGACCGTGCGGACTGGGGCACCGGGGAGCTGTTTTTT.

The V and J genes are TRBV29-1 and TRBJ1-1, with D perhaps TRBD1 (6 bases). The V gene lost 5 bases and the J gene lost 4 bases, with 14 bases spanning the gap. The CDR3 loop spans 13 amino acids. Germline V gene lookup returns CDR1 SQVTM and CDR2 ANQGSEA. The CDR3 reads CSVYRDGVTEAFF. The DNA for the CDR3 is TGCAGCGTTTACAGGGACGGTGTCACTGAAGCTTTCTTT.

V gene TRBV19 combines with J gene TRBJ1-5, with 7 positions matching TRBD1. The CDR3 is 12 residues long. Germline loops: CDR1 LNHDA, CDR2 SQIVND (reference sequence). The V and J ends lost 6 bases and 6 bases, in that order; junction bases with no gene match: 2. The CDR3 DNA is TGTGCCAGTAGGCAGGGGGGTCAGCCCCAGCATTTT. Amino acids: CASRQGGQPQHF. The full variable domain, its missing parts supplied by reference TRBV19 and TRBJ1-5, is DGGITQSPKYLFRKEGQNVTLSCEQNLNHDAMYWYRQDPGQGLRLIYYSQIVNDFQKGDIAEGYSVSREKKESFPLTVTSAQKNPTAFYLCASRQGGQPQHFGDGTRLSIL.

The chain employs TRBV6-5 and TRBJ1-4; unclear D gene. The CDR3 totals 14 residues. Looked up from germline, CDR1 is MNHEY and CDR2 is SVGAGI. V was pared by 4 bases and J by 3 bases, with 9 bases between. The DNA of the CDR3 is TGTGCCAGCAGTTCCTCGGCGGCTAATGAAAAACTGTTTTTT. Translation gives CASSSSAANEKLFF.

V usage is TRBV4-2 and J usage is TRBJ2-3; 10 nucleotides agree with TRBD2. Germline lookup yields CDR1 LGHNA and CDR2 YNFKEQ. With 1 base clipped from V and 4 bases from J, the junction kept 14 bases outside the gene matches. There are 19 residues in the CDR3. The CDR3 sequence: CASSQGLSAGGLWADTQYF. CDR3 bases: TGTGCCAGCAGCCAAGGGCTTTCAGCGGGGGGGCTTTGGGCAGATACGCAGTATTTT.

The chain recombines TRBV9 with TRBJ1-1; D is undetermined. Germline V lookup: CDR1 SGDLS, CDR2 YYNGEE. With 2 bases removed from V and 1 base from J, the gap between germline ends came to 6 bases. CDR3 length: 13 amino acids. The CDR3 loop reads CASSVGRNTEAFF. CDR3 sequence (DNA): TGTGCCAGCAGCGTGGGCAGGAACACTGAAGCTTTCTTT.

This rearrangement joins TRBV7-8 to TRBJ2-5, with D perhaps TRBD2 (7 bases). The V gene's germline CDR1 is SGHVS and CDR2 FQNEAQ. The CDR3 consists of 16 residues. V was clipped by 5 bases and J by 3 bases, with 19 bases between them. The CDR3 loop is CASSVPILGGEETQYF. The CDR3 coding sequence is TGTGCCAGCAGCGTTCCGATTTTAGGGGGGGAAGAGACCCAGTACTTC.

The chain couples TRBV9 to TRBJ2-7; 10 nucleotides align to TRBD1. After removal of 0 bases from V and 6 bases from J, the junction contained 6 bases not matched to a gene. The CDR3 has 15 residues. Germline V gene data show CDR1 as SGDLS and CDR2 as YYNGEE. Here the CDR3 reads CASSVGSGTGVEQYF. The CDR3 coding sequence is TGTGCCAGCAGCGTAGGCTCCGGGACAGGGGTCGAGCAGTACTTC.

The chain couples TRBV5-1 to TRBJ2-1; D possibly corresponds to TRBD1 (6 bases). CDR3 length equals 15 residues. V shed 0 bases and J shed 0 bases, with 7 bases lying between them. Germline V lookup: CDR1 SGHRS, CDR2 YFSETQ. CDR3 loop: CASSLGGGSYNEQFF. CDR3 in DNA: TGCGCCAGCAGCTTGGGAGGGGGCTCCTACAATGAGCAGTTCTTC.

The chain has TRBV6-5 and TRBJ2-7, with D perhaps TRBD2 (6 bases). The ends were cut back, 9 bases at V and 5 bases at J, with 23 bases in the middle. This CDR3 has 15 amino acids. The V gene's germline CDR1 is MNHEY and CDR2 SVGAGI. The CDR3 loop reads CASPPSIGGVDEQYF. CDR3 nucleotides: TGTGCCAGTCCCCCCTCCATCGGAGGGGTGGACGAGCAGTACTTC.

The genes are TRBV3-1 (or the pseudogene TRBV3-2) and TRBJ1-1, with D hard to call. CDR1 and CDR2 (germline): LGHDT, YNNKEL (reference sequence). Trimming removed 4 bases at V and 9 bases at J, with 15 bases between. The CDR3 has 13 amino acids. CDR3 region: CASSPQLEGKAFF. CDR3 nucleotide sequence: TGTGCCAGCAGCCCACAGCTGGAGGGTAAAGCTTTCTTT.

This chain links TRBV5-1 with TRBJ1-2, with 9 bases fitting TRBD1. Germline V lookup: CDR1 SGHRS, CDR2 YFSETQ. This CDR3 is 15 amino acids long. V was pared by 2 bases and J by 7 bases, with 9 bases of the junction left unmatched. The DNA for the CDR3 is TGCGCCAGCAGCTTAAAGCCACCGGGACAGGGTGGCTACACCTTC. This gives the protein CASSLKPPGQGGYTF.

The chain is built from TRBV14 and TRBJ1-1; maybe TRBD1 (5 bases). This CDR3 contains 16 residues. Germline CDR1 and CDR2: SGHDN and FVKESK. V was pared by 0 bases and J by 5 bases, with 16 bases between. The CDR3 spells CASSQDFGTGWTEAFF. The CDR3 DNA reads TGTGCCAGCAGCCAAGATTTCGGGACTGGTTGGACTGAAGCTTTCTTT.

The chain recombines TRBV6-1 with TRBJ2-2, with D tentatively TRBD2 (6 bases). V lost 4 bases and J 4 bases, leaving 16 bases between the germline ends. This CDR3 has 16 residues. Germline V CDR1 and CDR2: MNHNS, SASEGT. The CDR3 here is CASSVGRGVSTGELFF. CDR3 bases: TGTGCCAGCAGTGTGGGGCGGGGAGTGAGCACCGGGGAGCTGTTTTTT.

The chain uses TRBV2 and TRBJ2-2, with D possibly being TRBD1 (6 bases). The CDR3 spans 15 residues. Deletions cut 4 bases from V and 4 bases from J, with 13 bases between. The germline V gene encodes CDR1 SNHLY and CDR2 FYNNEI. The CDR3 sequence is CASSVRAGVTGELFF. The CDR3 DNA is TGTGCCAGCAGTGTCCGGGCAGGGGTCACCGGGGAGCTGTTTTTT.